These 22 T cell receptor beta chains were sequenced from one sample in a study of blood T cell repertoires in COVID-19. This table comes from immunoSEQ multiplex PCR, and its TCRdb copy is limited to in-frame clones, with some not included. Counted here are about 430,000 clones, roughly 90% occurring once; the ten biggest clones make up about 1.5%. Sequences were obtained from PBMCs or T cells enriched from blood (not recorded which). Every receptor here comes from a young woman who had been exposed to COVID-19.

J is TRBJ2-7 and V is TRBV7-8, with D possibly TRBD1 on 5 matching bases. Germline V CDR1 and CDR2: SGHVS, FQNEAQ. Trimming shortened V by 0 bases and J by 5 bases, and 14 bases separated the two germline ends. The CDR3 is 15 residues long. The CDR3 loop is CASSLASGLGNEQYF. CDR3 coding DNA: TGTGCCAGCAGCTTAGCGTCAGGGCTTGGGAACGAGCAGTACTTC.

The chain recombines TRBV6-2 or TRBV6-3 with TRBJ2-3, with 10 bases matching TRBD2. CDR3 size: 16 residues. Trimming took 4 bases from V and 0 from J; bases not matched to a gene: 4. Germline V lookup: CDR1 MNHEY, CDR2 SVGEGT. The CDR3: CASSWSGGGSTDTQYF. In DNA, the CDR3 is TGTGCCAGCAGTTGGAGCGGGGGGGGAAGCACAGATACGCAGTATTTT.

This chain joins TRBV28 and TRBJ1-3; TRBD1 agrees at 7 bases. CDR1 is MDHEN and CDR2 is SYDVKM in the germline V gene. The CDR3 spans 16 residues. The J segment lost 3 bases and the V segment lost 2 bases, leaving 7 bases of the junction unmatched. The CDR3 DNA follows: TGTGCCAGCAGTTTACCTACAGGGGACGGTGGAAACACCATATATTTT. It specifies CASSLPTGDGGNTIYF.

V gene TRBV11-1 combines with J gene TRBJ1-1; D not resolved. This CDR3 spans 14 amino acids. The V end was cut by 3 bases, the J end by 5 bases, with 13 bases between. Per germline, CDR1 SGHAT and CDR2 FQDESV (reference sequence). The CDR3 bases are TGTGCCAGCAGCTTCAAGGAGGGTTTGACTGAAGCTTTCTTT. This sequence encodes CASSFKEGLTEAFF.

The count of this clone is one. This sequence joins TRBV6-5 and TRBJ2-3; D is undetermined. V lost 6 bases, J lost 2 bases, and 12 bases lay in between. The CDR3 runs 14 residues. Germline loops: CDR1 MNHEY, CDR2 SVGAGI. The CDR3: CASSLVPPTDTQYF. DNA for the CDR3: TGTGCCAGCAGCCTCGTCCCCCCCACAGATACGCAGTATTTT.

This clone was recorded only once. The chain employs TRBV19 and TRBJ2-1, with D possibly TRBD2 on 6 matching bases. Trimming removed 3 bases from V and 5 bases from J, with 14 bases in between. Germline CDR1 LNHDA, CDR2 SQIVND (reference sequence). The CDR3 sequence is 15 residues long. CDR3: CASSIGGAPNNEQFF. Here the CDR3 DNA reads TGTGCCAGTAGTATCGGGGGAGCACCCAACAATGAGCAGTTCTTC.

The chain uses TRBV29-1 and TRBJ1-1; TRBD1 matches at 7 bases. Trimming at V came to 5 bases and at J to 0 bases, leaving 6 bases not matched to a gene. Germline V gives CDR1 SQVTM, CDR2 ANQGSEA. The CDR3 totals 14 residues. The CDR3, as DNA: TGCAGCGTTCCCGGCGGACAGGTGAACACTGAAGCTTTCTTT. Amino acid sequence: CSVPGGQVNTEAFF.

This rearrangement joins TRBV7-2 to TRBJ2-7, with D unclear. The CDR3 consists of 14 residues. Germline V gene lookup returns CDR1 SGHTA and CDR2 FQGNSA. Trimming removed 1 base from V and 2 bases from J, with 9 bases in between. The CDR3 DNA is TGTGCCAGCAGCTTAGTTATGATAGCCTACGAGCAGTACTTC. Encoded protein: CASSLVMIAYEQYF.

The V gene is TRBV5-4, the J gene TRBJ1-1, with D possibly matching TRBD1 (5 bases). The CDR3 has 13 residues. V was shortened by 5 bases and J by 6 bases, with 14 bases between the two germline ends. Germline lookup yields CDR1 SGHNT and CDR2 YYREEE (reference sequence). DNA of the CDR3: TGTGCCAGCAGAGGGGCAGGGTCCCCTGAAGCTTTCTTT. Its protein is CASRGAGSPEAFF.

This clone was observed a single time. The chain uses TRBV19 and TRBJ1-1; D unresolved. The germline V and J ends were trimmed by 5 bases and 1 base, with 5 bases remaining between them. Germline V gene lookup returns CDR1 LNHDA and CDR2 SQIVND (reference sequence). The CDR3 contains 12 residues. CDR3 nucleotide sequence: TGTGCCAGTAGTTCCCAGAACACTGAAGCTTTCTTT. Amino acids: CASSSQNTEAFF.

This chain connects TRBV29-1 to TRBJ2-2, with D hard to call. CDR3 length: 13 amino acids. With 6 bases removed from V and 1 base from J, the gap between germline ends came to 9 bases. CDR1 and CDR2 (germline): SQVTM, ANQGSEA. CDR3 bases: TGCAGCGTGGAGAGCCAGAACACCGGGGAGCTGTTTTTT. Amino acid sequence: CSVESQNTGELFF.

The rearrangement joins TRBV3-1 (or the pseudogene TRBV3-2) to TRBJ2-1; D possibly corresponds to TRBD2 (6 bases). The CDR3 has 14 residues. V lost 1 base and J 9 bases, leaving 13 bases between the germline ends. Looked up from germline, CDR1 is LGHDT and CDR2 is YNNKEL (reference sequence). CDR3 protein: CASSQASSAGEQFF. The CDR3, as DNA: TGTGCCAGCAGCCAAGCCTCTAGCGCTGGTGAGCAGTTCTTC.

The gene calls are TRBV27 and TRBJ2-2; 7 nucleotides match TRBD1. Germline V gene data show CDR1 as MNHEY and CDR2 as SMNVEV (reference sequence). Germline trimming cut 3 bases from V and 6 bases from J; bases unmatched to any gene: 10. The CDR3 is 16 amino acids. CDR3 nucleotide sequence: TGTGCCAGCAGTTTCAGGGGGACGCCCGGTGCCGGGGAGCTGTTTTTT. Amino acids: CASSFRGTPGAGELFF.

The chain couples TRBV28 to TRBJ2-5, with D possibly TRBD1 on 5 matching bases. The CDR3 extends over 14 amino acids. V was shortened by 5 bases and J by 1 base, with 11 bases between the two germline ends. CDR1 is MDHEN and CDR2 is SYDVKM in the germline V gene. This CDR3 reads CASSPGSLQETQYF. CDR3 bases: TGTGCCAGCAGTCCAGGGTCCCTCCAAGAGACCCAGTACTTC. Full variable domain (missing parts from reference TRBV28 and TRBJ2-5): DVKVTQSSRYLVKRTGEKVFLECVQDMDHENMFWYRQDPGLGLRLIYFSYDVKMKEKGDIPEGYSVSREKKERFSLILESASTNQTSMYLCASSPGSLQETQYFGPGTRLLVL.

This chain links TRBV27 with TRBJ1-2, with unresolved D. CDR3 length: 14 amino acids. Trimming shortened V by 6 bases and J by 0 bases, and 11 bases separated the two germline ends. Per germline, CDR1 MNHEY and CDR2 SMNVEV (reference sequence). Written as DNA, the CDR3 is TGTGCCAGCAGCCCGGTGGGCCCTAACTATGGCTACACCTTC. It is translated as CASSPVGPNYGYTF.

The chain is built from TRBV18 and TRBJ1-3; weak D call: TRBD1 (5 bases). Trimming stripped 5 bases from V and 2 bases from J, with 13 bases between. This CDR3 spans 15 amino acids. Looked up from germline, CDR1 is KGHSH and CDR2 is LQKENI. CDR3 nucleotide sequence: TGTGCCAGCTCAGCGGAGGGGACGGCTGGAAACACCATATATTTT. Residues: CASSAEGTAGNTIYF.

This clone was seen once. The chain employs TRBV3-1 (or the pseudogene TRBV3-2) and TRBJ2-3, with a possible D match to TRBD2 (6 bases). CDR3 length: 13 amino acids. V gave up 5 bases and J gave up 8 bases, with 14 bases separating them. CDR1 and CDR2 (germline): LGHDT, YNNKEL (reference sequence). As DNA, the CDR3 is TGTGCCAGCAGCGAGCGACTAGTTGGTACGCAGTATTTT. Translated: CASSERLVGTQYF.

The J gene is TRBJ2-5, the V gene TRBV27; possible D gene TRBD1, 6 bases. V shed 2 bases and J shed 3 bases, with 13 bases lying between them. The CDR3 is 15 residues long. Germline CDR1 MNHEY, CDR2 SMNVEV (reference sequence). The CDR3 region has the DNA TGTGCCAGCAGTTTAAGGAACAGGGTCGAAGAGACCCAGTACTTC. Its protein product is CASSLRNRVEETQYF.

CDR3 in DNA: TGTGCCAGCAGTTACTTTCCTGGTCCCCTCAGCTCCTACGAGCAGTACTTC. Residues: CASSYFPGPLSSYEQYF. V is TRBV6-2 or TRBV6-3 and J is TRBJ2-7; D is unclear. Germline CDR1 and CDR2: MNHEY and SVGEGT. The CDR3 sequence is 17 residues long. V was cut by 1 base and J by 0 bases, with 16 bases left in between.

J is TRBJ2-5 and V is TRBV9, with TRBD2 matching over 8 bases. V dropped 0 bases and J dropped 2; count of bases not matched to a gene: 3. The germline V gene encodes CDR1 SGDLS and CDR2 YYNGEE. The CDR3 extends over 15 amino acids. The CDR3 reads CASSVGPGGQETQYF. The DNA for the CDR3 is TGTGCCAGCAGCGTAGGCCCGGGGGGGCAAGAGACCCAGTACTTC.

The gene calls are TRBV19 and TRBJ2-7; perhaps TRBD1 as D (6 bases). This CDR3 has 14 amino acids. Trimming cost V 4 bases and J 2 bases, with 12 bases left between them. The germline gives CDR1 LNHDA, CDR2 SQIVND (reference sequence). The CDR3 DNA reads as TGTGCCAGTAGTAAAGGGGACATACCCTACGAGCAGTACTTC. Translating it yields CASSKGDIPYEQYF.

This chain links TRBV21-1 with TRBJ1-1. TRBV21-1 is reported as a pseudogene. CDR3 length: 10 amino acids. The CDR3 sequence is CASSKGRAFF. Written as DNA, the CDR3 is TGTGCCAGCAGCAAAGGTCGGGCTTTCTTT.